This T cell receptor (beta chain) was sequenced for a study of T cell repertoires in cytomegalovirus infection. Across the study: Based on public TCR beta signatures, there were indications of CMV infection and of a matching HLA type. Study results and limitations: It was HLA-C-restricted CMV-specific TCR beta clonotypes that dominated the response ex vivo.

This clonotype has a count of ten or more. No antigen is known for it. A single record per CDR3 protein comes from TCRdb applying MiXCR to the reads. This sample has around 530,000 distinct CDR3 sequences, with approximately 25% found just once. This CDR3 region has 14 residues. CDR1 and CDR2 from the germline V gene are SGHVS and FQNEAQ. V shed 0 bases and J shed 7 bases, with 9 bases lying between them. The genes are TRBV7-8 and TRBJ2-2; tentatively, D is TRBD2 (6 bases). Sequencing was done on a sample of PBMCs. This receptor was taken from a human donor in good health (CMV status not recorded). Some clones in this sample may be carry-over from other donors' samples. CDR3 loop: CASSLAGGDGELFF. Written as DNA, the CDR3 is TGTGCCAGCAGCTTAGCGGGGGGAGACGGGGAGCTGTTTTTT. Together with reference TRBV7-8 and TRBJ2-2, the CDR3 gives the full variable domain: GAGVSQSPRYKVAKRGQDVALRCDPISGHVSLFWYQQALGQGPEFLTYFQNEAQLDKSGLPSDRFFAERPEGSVSTLKIQRTQQEDSAVYLCASSLAGGDGELFFGEGSRLTVL.